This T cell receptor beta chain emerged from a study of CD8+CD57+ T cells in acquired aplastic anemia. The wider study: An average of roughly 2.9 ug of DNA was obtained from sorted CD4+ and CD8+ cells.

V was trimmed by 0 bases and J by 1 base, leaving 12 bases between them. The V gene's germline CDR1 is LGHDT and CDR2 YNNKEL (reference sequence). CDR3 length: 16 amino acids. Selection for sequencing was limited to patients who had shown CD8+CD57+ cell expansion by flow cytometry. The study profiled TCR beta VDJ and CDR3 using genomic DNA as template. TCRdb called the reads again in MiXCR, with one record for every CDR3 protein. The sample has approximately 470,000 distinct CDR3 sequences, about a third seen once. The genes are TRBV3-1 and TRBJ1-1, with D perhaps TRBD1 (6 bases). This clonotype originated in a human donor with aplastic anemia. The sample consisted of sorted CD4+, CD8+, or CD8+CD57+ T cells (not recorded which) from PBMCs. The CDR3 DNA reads TGTGCCAGCAGCCAAGAGGGGGGCATCGGGAACACTGAAGCTTTCTTT. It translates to CASSQEGGIGNTEAFF.